Below, 18 T cell receptor beta chains from the same sample are listed, as sequenced in a study of cytomegalovirus exposure and HLA in healthy donors. PCR was performed using 60 Vbeta and 13 Jbeta primers. Sequencing was performed with immunoSEQ multiplex PCR; in TCRdb, only in-frame clones are kept and a portion is missing. The sample includes some 200,000 clones. Sequenced material: PBMCs. All receptors come from a man under 40 in good health and CMV-seronegative.

The chain employs TRBV28 and TRBJ1-2; D ambiguous. Trimming stripped 2 bases from V and 5 bases from J, with 18 bases between. The CDR3 is 16 residues long. Per the germline V gene, CDR1 is MDHEN and CDR2 is SYDVKM. The CDR3 here is CASSLDTGGVGYGYTF. CDR3 nucleotide sequence: TGTGCCAGCAGTTTAGACACGGGAGGCGTGGGGTATGGCTACACCTTC.

V usage is TRBV5-1 and J usage is TRBJ2-5; possibly TRBD2 for D (5 bases). Trimming shortened V by 0 bases and J by 5 bases, and 8 bases separated the two germline ends. CDR1 is SGHRS, CDR2 YFSETQ, per germline. This CDR3 has 13 amino acids. This CDR3 is CASSLGVAETQYF. The CDR3 DNA reads as TGCGCCAGCAGCTTGGGCGTAGCGGAGACCCAGTACTTC. Supplemented by reference TRBV5-1 and TRBJ2-5, the full variable domain reads KAGVTQTPRYLIKTRGQQVTLSCSPISGHRSVSWYQQTPGQGLQFLFEYFSETQRNKGNFPGRFSGRQFSNSRSEMNVSTLELGDSALYLCASSLGVAETQYFGPGTRLLVL.

The chain uses TRBV11-2 and TRBJ2-1; weak D call: TRBD2 (7 bases). Germline CDR1 is SGHAT and CDR2 is FQNNGV. The length of the CDR3 is 17 residues. V lost 5 bases and J lost 0, with 17 bases in between. The CDR3 DNA follows: TGTGCCAGCAGCCCTTGGGGGGGCGGGAGCTCCTACAATGAGCAGTTCTTC. Translating gives CASSPWGGGSSYNEQFF.

The chain recombines TRBV5-4 with TRBJ2-2, with 14 positions matching TRBD2. V was pared by 5 bases and J by 2 bases, with 5 bases of the junction left unmatched. There are 17 residues in the CDR3. Germline CDR1 is SGHNT and CDR2 is YYREEE (reference sequence). This chain's CDR3 is CASRQGLAGGNTGELFF. The CDR3 DNA reads as TGTGCCAGCAGACAAGGACTAGCGGGAGGAAACACCGGGGAGCTGTTTTTT.

The chain recombines TRBV14 with TRBJ2-1, with TRBD1 as a possible D gene (5 bases). V was clipped by 0 bases and J by 6 bases, with 18 bases between them. The CDR3 has 17 residues. The V gene's germline CDR1 is SGHDN and CDR2 FVKESK. The CDR3 bases are TGTGCCAGCAGCCAAGATTTAGGGGAACCTTTCGCCAATGAGCAGTTCTTC. Translation: CASSQDLGEPFANEQFF.

The chain uses TRBV19 and TRBJ1-5; maybe TRBD1 (5 bases). V lost 11 bases and J lost 6, with 17 bases in between. The CDR3 totals 13 residues. The germline gives CDR1 LNHDA, CDR2 SQIVND (reference sequence). The CDR3 bases are TGTGCCTGCTCGGGGGGGTTGAGTCAGCCCCAGCATTTT. It translates to CACSGGLSQPQHF.

Concerning this clone: One junction end does not reproduce the germline sequence, and a read error may be involved. This sequence joins TRBV10-1 and TRBJ2-3; 7 bases agree with TRBD1. The CDR3 sequence is 16 residues long. Germline CDR1 is WNHNN and CDR2 is SYGVQD (reference sequence). CDR3 residues: CASSKSKGQYTDTQYF. The CDR3 bases are TGCGCCAGCAGTAAGTCGAAGGGACAGTACACAGATACGCAGTATTTT.

The chain links TRBV7-3 to TRBJ2-3, with TRBD2 identical over 9 bases. The CDR3 consists of 16 residues. The J segment lost 2 bases and the V segment lost 5 bases, leaving 8 bases of the junction unmatched. The germline V gene has CDR1 SGHTA and CDR2 FQGTGA. Here the CDR3 reads CASSAGAGGTTDTQYF. CDR3 nucleotide sequence: TGTGCCAGCAGCGCCGGAGCGGGAGGTACCACAGATACGCAGTATTTT.

A remark on this clone: Different DNA sequences within this sample yield the same CDR3. The chain has TRBV7-9 and TRBJ2-7, with 9 bases lining up with TRBD2. The V gene end was trimmed by 5 bases and the J gene end by 5 bases; junction bases not matched to a gene: 10. Germline V gives CDR1 SEHNR, CDR2 FQNEAQ (reference sequence). The CDR3 totals 15 residues. Written as DNA, the CDR3 is TGTGCCAGCAGCCGTGGCGGGAGGGCGCCCCACGAGCAGTACTTC. Amino acids: CASSRGGRAPHEQYF.

This chain joins TRBV5-3 and TRBJ2-7, with D possibly being TRBD1 (7 bases). TRBV5-3 has ORF status, its function being uncertain. The V and J ends lost 6 bases and 2 bases respectively, with 18 bases between them. This CDR3 spans 15 amino acids. The CDR3 loop reads CARTRGVGHPYEQYF. The CDR3 coding sequence is TGTGCCAGAACCAGGGGGGTGGGCCACCCCTACGAGCAGTACTTC.

J is TRBJ2-3 and V is TRBV28; a possible D gene is TRBD2 (6 bases). Germline CDR1 reads MDHEN; CDR2 reads SYDVKM. This CDR3 spans 14 amino acids. Deletions cut 8 bases from V and 1 base from J, with 13 bases between. The CDR3 coding sequence is TGTGCCAGCGCCCGGGACTTTCGCACAGATACGCAGTATTTT. Protein product: CASARDFRTDTQYF.

The chain is built from TRBV9 and TRBJ1-1; D ambiguous. This CDR3 has 15 amino acids. CDR1 is SGDLS and CDR2 is YYNGEE in the germline V gene. V was cut by 7 bases and J by 0 bases, with 16 bases left in between. CDR3 in DNA: TGTGCCAGCGGCCCGGCCGGACTCATGAACACTGAAGCTTTCTTT. Residues: CASGPAGLMNTEAFF.

The genes are TRBV10-1 and TRBJ2-1, with 11 bases lining up with TRBD1. The J segment lost 7 bases and the V segment lost 5 bases, leaving 7 bases of the junction unmatched. The CDR3 spans 15 residues. The germline gives CDR1 WNHNN, CDR2 SYGVQD (reference sequence). The CDR3 here is CASSSGTGGRNEQFF. The CDR3 DNA reads TGCGCCAGCAGTTCCGGGACAGGGGGACGGAATGAGCAGTTCTTC.

The V call is TRBV7-6, the J call TRBJ2-7; 7 bases agree with TRBD1. The length of the CDR3 is 14 residues. Germline CDR1 and CDR2: SGHVS and FNYEAQ. With V trimmed by 4 bases and J by 3 bases, 6 bases remained unmatched. CDR3 nucleotide sequence: TGTGCCAGCAGCTGGACAGGTTCTGGCTACGAGCAGTACTTC. It specifies CASSWTGSGYEQYF.

This chain uses TRBV7-3 with TRBJ2-1, with 12 bases aligning to TRBD2. Losses at the gene ends were 4 bases for V and 1 base for J; bases not matched to a gene: 2. The CDR3 length is 16 residues. Per germline, CDR1 SGHTA and CDR2 FQGTGA. For the CDR3, the DNA is TGTGCCAGCAGCTCTGGGACTAGCGGGTCCTACAATGAGCAGTTCTTC. This translates into CASSSGTSGSYNEQFF.

The rearrangement joins TRBV7-8 to TRBJ1-3, with D uncertain. The CDR3 extends over 17 amino acids. Between the trimmed V and J ends, which lost 1 base and 0 bases, there was a span of 13 bases. The V gene's germline CDR1 is SGHVS and CDR2 FQNEAQ. The CDR3 region is CASSLVVGGFSGNTIYF. CDR3 nucleotides: TGTGCCAGCAGCTTAGTGGTGGGAGGGTTCTCTGGAAACACCATATATTTT.

The chain recombines TRBV7-9 with TRBJ1-1; D gene uncertain. Germline V gives CDR1 SEHNR, CDR2 FQNEAQ (reference sequence). Trimming took 4 bases from V and 2 from J, leaving 11 bases between them. The CDR3 extends over 14 amino acids. The CDR3 loop reads CASSSSGVNTEAFF. The CDR3 DNA reads TGTGCCAGCAGCTCCAGCGGGGTCAACACTGAAGCTTTCTTT.

The rearrangement links TRBV7-9 to TRBJ2-1, with 8 positions matching TRBD1. Germline V CDR1 and CDR2: SEHNR, FQNEAQ (reference sequence). V shed 2 bases, J shed 2 bases, and the junction held 2 bases outside the gene matches. The CDR3 is 15 residues long. CDR3 sequence: CASSLPGQAYNEQFF. DNA for the CDR3: TGTGCCAGCAGCTTACCGGGACAGGCCTACAATGAGCAGTTCTTC.